A single TCR beta chain is shown here with its context. Trimming shortened V by 1 base and J by 0 bases, and 8 bases separated the two germline ends. This CDR3 spans 15 amino acids. Germline V lookup: CDR1 SGHAT, CDR2 FQDESV (reference sequence). This record comes from a study of blood T cell repertoires in COVID-19. Study processing details: The assay estimated nucleated cells by amplifying reference gene primers. Here immunoSEQ multiplex PCR was the method, and the copy in TCRdb shows in-frame clones only, minus some. The V and J calls and the clone size are those of that table, but D and trimming were determined from the DNA. The table shows 150,000 to 200,000 clones, with 80% to 95% occurring only once.

The source is a woman aged 45-65 years with acute or convalescent COVID-19. J is TRBJ2-3 and V is TRBV11-1; D call uncertain. The sequenced material came from peripheral blood. CDR3 region: CASSLDPTSTDTQYF. In nucleotides, the CDR3 is TGTGCCAGCAGCTTAGACCCTACTAGCACAGATACGCAGTATTTT.